The next 10 T cell receptor beta chains were all read from a single sample in a study of blood T cell repertoires in COVID-19. Sequencing was performed with immunoSEQ multiplex PCR; in TCRdb, only in-frame clones are kept and a portion is missing. The data contain approximately 270,000 clones, around 89% of them singletons. The sequencing sample was made of PBMCs or T cells enriched from blood (not recorded which). Receptors were obtained from a woman in her 30s with acute COVID-19.

For the CDR3, the DNA is TGTGCCAGCTCACCCCTCGAGACAGATCCAGGGGGGCAGTACTTC. This sequence encodes CASSPLETDPGGQYF. V is TRBV18 and J is TRBJ2-7, with 7 bases matching TRBD1. The CDR3 sequence is 15 residues long. CDR1 is KGHSH, CDR2 LQKENI, per germline. V trimming: 3 bases; J trimming: 9 bases; junction bases outside the gene matches: 14.

The rearrangement joins TRBV15 to TRBJ2-3, with 10 bases that match TRBD2. The germline gives CDR1 LNHNV, CDR2 YYDKDF (reference sequence). Trimming at V came to 3 bases and at J to 6 bases, leaving 9 bases not matched to a gene. This CDR3 comprises 16 residues. DNA of the CDR3: TGTGCCACCAGCAGCGGACTAGCGGCTCACCTGGATACGCAGTATTTT. This encodes CATSSGLAAHLDTQYF.

The rearrangement uses TRBV5-1 and TRBJ1-2; 7 bases align to TRBD1. Germline V lookup: CDR1 SGHRS, CDR2 YFSETQ. This CDR3 contains 14 residues. V shed 4 bases, J shed 2 bases, and the junction held 5 bases outside the gene matches. CDR3 region: CASSAGQRNYGYTF. CDR3 bases: TGCGCCAGCAGCGCGGGACAGAGGAACTATGGCTACACCTTC.

The V and J genes are TRBV24-1 and TRBJ1-1, with D possibly TRBD1 on 6 matching bases. Germline-derived CDR1 and CDR2 are KGHDR and SFDVKD. V lost 4 bases and J lost 4, with 12 bases in between. This CDR3 is built from 14 residues. The CDR3 loop is CATSDPLGGTEAFF. CDR3 coding DNA: TGTGCCACCAGTGACCCCCTAGGGGGCACTGAAGCTTTCTTT.

This clone was seen once. The chain employs TRBV5-1 and TRBJ1-1, with 8 bases matching TRBD1. The V segment lost 7 bases and the J segment 5 bases; nucleotides outside the gene matches: 10. The CDR3 covers 14 residues. CDR1 SGHRS and CDR2 YFSETQ come from the germline V gene. CDR3 coding DNA: TGCGCCAGCGATCTCAGGGGGCTTGGTACTGAAGCTTTCTTT. Residues: CASDLRGLGTEAFF.

The CDR3 sequence: CASSFLAREPKTDTQYF. CDR3 in DNA: TGTGCCAGCAGTTTCTTGGCTAGAGAGCCTAAGACAGATACGCAGTATTTT. The chain recombines TRBV28 with TRBJ2-3; D is unclear. Germline values: CDR1 MDHEN, CDR2 SYDVKM. The CDR3 is 17 amino acids. V was cut by 3 bases and J by 3 bases, with 19 bases left in between.

V is TRBV9 and J is TRBJ2-2; 14 bases align to TRBD2. Per the germline V gene, CDR1 is SGDLS and CDR2 is YYNGEE. V lost 4 bases, J lost 4 bases, and 12 bases stayed unmatched. The CDR3 covers 19 residues. This chain's CDR3 is CASSYKGLAGAVGTGELFF. In DNA form, the CDR3 reads TGTGCCAGCAGCTACAAGGGACTAGCGGGAGCCGTGGGCACCGGGGAGCTGTTTTTT.

This clone was seen a handful of times. The chain couples TRBV7-2 to TRBJ2-3, with D uncertain. CDR1 and CDR2 (germline): SGHTA, FQGNSA. V was trimmed by 3 bases and J by 0 bases, leaving 13 bases between them. The CDR3 totals 16 residues. The CDR3 here is CASSFGFGASTDTQYF. CDR3 DNA: TGTGCCAGCAGCTTCGGATTCGGAGCTAGCACAGATACGCAGTATTTT.

This chain joins TRBV6-4 and TRBJ1-6, with 8 nucleotides matching TRBD1. The V and J ends lost 3 bases and 8 bases, in that order; junction bases with no gene match: 3. The CDR3 contains 14 residues. Germline loops: CDR1 MRHNA, CDR2 SNTAGT. CDR3 sequence reads: CASSEDRADSPLHF. Written as DNA, the CDR3 is TGTGCCAGCAGTGAGGACAGGGCGGATTCACCCCTCCACTTT.

J is TRBJ1-1 and V is TRBV6-2 or TRBV6-3; D not resolved. Looked up from germline, CDR1 is MNHEY and CDR2 is SVGEGT. V was cut by 4 bases and J by 6 bases, with 15 bases left in between. The CDR3 is made up of 14 amino acids. DNA for the CDR3: TGTGCCAGCAGTTCTGTGACGTCAGGATCTGAAGCTTTCTTT. Translating it yields CASSSVTSGSEAFF.